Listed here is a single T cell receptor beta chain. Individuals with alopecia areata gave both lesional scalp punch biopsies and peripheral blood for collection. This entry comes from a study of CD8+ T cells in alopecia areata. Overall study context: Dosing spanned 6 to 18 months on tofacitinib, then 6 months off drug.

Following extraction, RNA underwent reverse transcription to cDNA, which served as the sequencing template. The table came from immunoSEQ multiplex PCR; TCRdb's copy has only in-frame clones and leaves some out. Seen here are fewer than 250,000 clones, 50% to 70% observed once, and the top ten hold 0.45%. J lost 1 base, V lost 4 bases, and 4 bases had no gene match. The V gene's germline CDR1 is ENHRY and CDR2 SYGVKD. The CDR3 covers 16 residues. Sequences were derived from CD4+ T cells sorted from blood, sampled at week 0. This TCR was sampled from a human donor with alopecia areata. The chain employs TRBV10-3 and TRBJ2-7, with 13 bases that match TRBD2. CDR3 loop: CAISGRTSGSSYEQYF. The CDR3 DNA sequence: TGTGCCATCAGTGGACGGACTAGCGGGAGTTCCTACGAGCAGTACTTC.